The entry that follows covers one T cell receptor beta chain sequence. What it binds is not known. The primer mix had 60 Vbeta and 13 Jbeta primers. The protocol was immunoSEQ multiplex PCR, while the TCRdb copy is restricted to in-frame clones and leaves out a portion. This sample carries 150,000 or so clones, with 1% to 1.5% going to the ten biggest clones. The length of the CDR3 is 17 residues. Trimming left V 3 bases short and J 0 bases short, with 18 bases between. Germline CDR1 is SNHLY and CDR2 is FYNNEI. Samples came from healthy bone marrow donors. The data originate from a study of cytomegalovirus exposure and HLA in healthy donors. Study conclusions and caveats: Exclusion as indistinguishable affected some V segments, including TRBV6-2 and TRBV6-3.

Material: PBMCs. The chain joins TRBV2 to TRBJ2-7; possibly TRBD2 for D (6 bases). The origin of this receptor is a woman aged 55-70 years in good health and CMV-seronegative. CDR3 nucleotide sequence: TGTGCCAGCAGTGACCCGGATCGGGGGAGGAGCTCCTACGAGCAGTACTTC. Translated: CASSDPDRGRSSYEQYF.